Listed below are T cell receptor beta chains from one sample, sequenced in a study of T cells expressing NK-cell markers. Each CDR3 protein gets one entry in TCRdb, which reprocessed the 5' RACE reads and gives no DNA. Its table lists about 260,000 distinct CDR3 sequences. Sequencing was performed on blood T cells: a sorted CD56 or NKG2C T cell subset, CD4+ or CD8+ T cells, or bulk PBMC T cells (not recorded which). These receptors were collected from a woman between 18 and 75 years old in good health. Both conserved end residues are part of each CDR3.

j_call,v_call,cdr3_aa
TRBJ1-6,TRBV4-3,CASSQGGSYNSPLHF
TRBJ1-4,TRBV2,CASSVQGALQSEKLFF
TRBJ2-2,TRBV5-1,CASSPRGGAKISTGELFF
TRBJ2-7,TRBV14,CASSQVFSGQGYEQYF
TRBJ2-3,TRBV20-1,CRAGSTSTDTQYF
TRBJ2-1,TRBV5-1,CASSLPTSGSFNEQFF
TRBJ2-5,TRBV12-3/TRBV12-4,CASSFETLLETQYF
TRBJ2-1,TRBV20-1,CSASRTSGGSYNEQFF
TRBJ2-2,TRBV5-1,CASTWVTRNTGELFF
TRBJ2-1,TRBV20-1,CSARDPRSYNEQFF